This TCR beta chain was recorded in a study of T cell changes during pregnancy in multiple sclerosis. CDR3 length: 13 residues. CDR1 is GTSNPN and CDR2 is SVGIG in the germline V gene (reference sequence). The V and J ends lost 3 bases and 3 bases respectively, with 9 bases between them. Only in-frame clones appear in the TCRdb table, and some are missing; sequencing was by immunoSEQ multiplex PCR. The data hold approximately 94,000 clones, with 92% observed a single time. The TCR was taken from a female donor with multiple sclerosis, enrolled in a pregnancy study. Specimen: peripheral blood, collected after pregnancy. V and J are TRBV30 and TRBJ1-5; no definite D call. Here the CDR3 DNA reads TGTGCCTGGAGCGCGAGAGACAATCAGCCCCAGCATTTT. It specifies CAWSARDNQPQHF.